The 8 T cell receptor beta chains presented below share a single source sample, sequenced in a study of T cells in localized non-small cell lung cancer. Sequencing used immunoSEQ multiplex PCR; TCRdb keeps in-frame clones, though not all of them. The data contain 12,000 to 15,000 clones, more than 65% of them singletons. This specimen consisted of peripheral blood, obtained before any cancer treatment. These receptors were taken from a female donor of 60 years or more with stage I squamous cell lung carcinoma.

V gene TRBV7-7 combines with J gene TRBJ2-7, with D possibly matching TRBD2 (6 bases). V lost 3 bases and J lost 6, with 15 bases in between. The CDR3 runs to 14 residues. Germline values: CDR1 SSHAT, CDR2 FNYEAQ (reference sequence). CDR3 in DNA: TGTGCCAGCAGCTTTTACCCGGGGGAAGGCGAGCAGTACTTC. Translated: CASSFYPGEGEQYF.

The chain links TRBV10-1 to TRBJ1-5; the D gene is possibly TRBD1 (5 bases). Germline V gene data show CDR1 as WNHNN and CDR2 as SYGVQD (reference sequence). The V gene lost 6 bases and the J gene lost 1 base, with 25 bases spanning the gap. The CDR3 has 19 residues. The CDR3, as DNA: TGCGCCAGCAGCGACAATGGACTTTTACAGGATTACAGCAATCAGCCCCAGCATTTT. Translated, it gives CASSDNGLLQDYSNQPQHF.

This clone turned up a few times. This sample also contains other DNA sequences that code for the same CDR3. The chain couples TRBV9 to TRBJ1-1; D unclear. CDR1 is SGDLS, CDR2 YYNGEE, per germline. There are 15 residues in the CDR3. Deletions cut 0 bases from V and 3 bases from J, with 12 bases between. CDR3 sequence reads: CASSVAEEGYTEAFF. CDR3 bases: TGTGCCAGCAGCGTAGCTGAGGAAGGGTACACTGAAGCTTTCTTT.

The rearrangement joins TRBV19 to TRBJ2-5; 8 bases align to TRBD2. The CDR3 sequence is 14 residues long. Germline CDR1 reads LNHDA; CDR2 reads SQIVND (reference sequence). J lost 5 bases, V lost 2 bases, and 4 bases had no gene match. The CDR3 is CASSITGGWETQYF. The CDR3 DNA sequence: TGTGCCAGTAGTATAACGGGGGGGTGGGAGACCCAGTACTTC.

The rearrangement joins TRBV11-3 to TRBJ2-3; 10 bases agree with TRBD1. The CDR3 has 18 residues. The trim removed 1 base at V and 4 bases at J, leaving 11 bases unmatched. Per germline, CDR1 SGHNT and CDR2 YENEEA. This chain's CDR3 is CASSLGSGQGGGSDTQYF. The CDR3 nucleotides read TGTGCCAGCAGCTTAGGATCCGGACAGGGGGGTGGGTCAGATACGCAGTATTTT.

The rearrangement links TRBV7-9 to TRBJ1-1; possible D gene TRBD1, 5 bases. The CDR3 covers 14 residues. Germline CDR1 is SEHNR and CDR2 is FQNEAQ (reference sequence). V shed 2 bases and J shed 2 bases, with 9 bases lying between them. The CDR3 region has the DNA TGTGCCAGCAGCTTACAGGGTTCCAACACTGAAGCTTTCTTT. This encodes CASSLQGSNTEAFF.

The J gene is TRBJ2-7, the V gene TRBV27; TRBD2 agrees at 9 bases. CDR3 length: 15 amino acids. J was trimmed by 6 bases and V by 6 bases; bases with no gene match: 12. The germline V gene encodes CDR1 MNHEY and CDR2 SMNVEV (reference sequence). In nucleotides, the CDR3 is TGTGCCAGCAGGTCACCAGCGGGGGGCCGGGGCGAGCAGTACTTC. This translates into CASRSPAGGRGEQYF.

The CDR3 loop reads CASSYSFAQSGNTIYF. The CDR3 region has the DNA TGTGCCAGCAGTTACTCTTTCGCCCAGAGTGGAAACACCATATATTTT. The chain carries TRBV6-5 and TRBJ1-3, with D unresolved. The V gene's germline CDR1 is MNHEY and CDR2 SVGAGI. The ends were cut back, 0 bases at V and 3 bases at J, with 12 bases in the middle. This CDR3 is built from 16 residues.